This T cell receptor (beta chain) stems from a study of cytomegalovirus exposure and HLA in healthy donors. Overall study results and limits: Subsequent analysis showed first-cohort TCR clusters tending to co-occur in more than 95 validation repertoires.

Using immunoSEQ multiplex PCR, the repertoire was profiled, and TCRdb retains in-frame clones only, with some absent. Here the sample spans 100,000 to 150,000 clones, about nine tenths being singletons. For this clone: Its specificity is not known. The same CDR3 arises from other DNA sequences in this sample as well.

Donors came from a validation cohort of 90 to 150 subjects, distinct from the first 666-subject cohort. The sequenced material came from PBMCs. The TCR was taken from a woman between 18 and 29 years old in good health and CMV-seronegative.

The CDR3 loop is CAWRGGDSGANVLTF. DNA for the CDR3: TGTGCCTGGCGGGGGGGTGACTCTGGGGCCAACGTCCTGACTTTC. This chain links TRBV30 with TRBJ2-6, with 8 bases matching TRBD2. CDR1 is GTSNPN, CDR2 SVGIG, per germline (reference sequence). V shed 5 bases and J 0 bases; nucleotides not matched to a gene: 3. This CDR3 is 15 amino acids long.